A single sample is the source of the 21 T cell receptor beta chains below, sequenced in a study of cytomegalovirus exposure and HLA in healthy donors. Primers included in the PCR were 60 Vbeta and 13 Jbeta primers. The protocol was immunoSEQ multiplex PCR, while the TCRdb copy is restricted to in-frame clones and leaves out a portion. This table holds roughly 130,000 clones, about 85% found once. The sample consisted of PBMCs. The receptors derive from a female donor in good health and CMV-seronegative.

This chain's CDR3 is CASSQDGANYGYTF. The DNA of the CDR3 is TGTGCCAGCAGTCAAGACGGAGCTAACTATGGCTACACCTTC. The gene calls are TRBV2 and TRBJ1-2; D is undetermined. The germline CDR1 and CDR2 sequences are SNHLY and FYNNEI. Between the trimmed V and J ends, which lost 5 bases and 0 bases, there was a span of 10 bases. The CDR3 runs to 14 residues.

The CDR3 coding sequence is TGTGCCAGCAGCGCAGGACTAGCGGGGGGAACCGGGGAGCTGTTTTTT. Its protein product is CASSAGLAGGTGELFF. The chain has TRBV9 and TRBJ2-2; the match to TRBD2 covers 14 bases. This CDR3 has 16 amino acids. Germline loops: CDR1 SGDLS, CDR2 YYNGEE. V lost 3 bases to trimming and J lost 5 bases; unmatched junction nucleotides: 3. The full variable domain, with the rest looked up from reference TRBV9 and TRBJ2-2, is DSGVTQTPKHLITATGQRVTLRCSPRSGDLSVYWYQQSLDQGLQFLIQYYNGEERAKGNILERFSAQQFPDLHSELNLSSLELGDSALYFCASSAGLAGGTGELFFGEGSRLTVL.

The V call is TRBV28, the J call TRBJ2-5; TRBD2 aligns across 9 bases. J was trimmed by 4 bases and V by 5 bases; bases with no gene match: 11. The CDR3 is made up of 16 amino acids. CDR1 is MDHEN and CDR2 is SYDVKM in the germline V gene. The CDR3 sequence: CASSPGLAGERETQYF. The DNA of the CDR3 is TGTGCCAGCAGTCCCGGTTTAGCGGGAGAAAGAGAGACCCAGTACTTC.

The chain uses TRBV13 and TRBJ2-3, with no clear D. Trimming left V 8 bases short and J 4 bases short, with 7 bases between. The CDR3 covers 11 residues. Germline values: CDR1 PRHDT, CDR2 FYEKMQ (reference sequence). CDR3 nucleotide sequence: TGTGCCAGCGCAGTTTCAGATACGCAGTATTTT. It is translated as CASAVSDTQYF.

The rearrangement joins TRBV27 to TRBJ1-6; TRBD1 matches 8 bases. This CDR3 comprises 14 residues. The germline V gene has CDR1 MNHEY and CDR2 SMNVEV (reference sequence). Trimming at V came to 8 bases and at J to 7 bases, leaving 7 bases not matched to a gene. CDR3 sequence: CASGWDRMNSPLHF. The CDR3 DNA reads TGTGCCAGCGGGTGGGACAGGATGAATTCACCCCTCCACTTT.

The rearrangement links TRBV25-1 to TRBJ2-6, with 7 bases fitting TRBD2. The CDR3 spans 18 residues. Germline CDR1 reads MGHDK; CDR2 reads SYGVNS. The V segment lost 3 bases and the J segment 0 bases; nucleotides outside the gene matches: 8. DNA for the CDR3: TGTGCCAGCAGTGACGGGGGAGCGGGGCGCTCTGGGGCCAACGTCCTGACTTTC. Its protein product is CASSDGGAGRSGANVLTF. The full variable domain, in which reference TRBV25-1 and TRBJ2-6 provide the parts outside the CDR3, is EADIYQTPRYLVIGTGKKITLECSQTMGHDKMYWYQQDPGMELHLIHYSYGVNSTEKGDLSSESTVSRIRTEHFPLTLESARPSHTSQYLCASSDGGAGRSGANVLTFGAGSRLTVL.

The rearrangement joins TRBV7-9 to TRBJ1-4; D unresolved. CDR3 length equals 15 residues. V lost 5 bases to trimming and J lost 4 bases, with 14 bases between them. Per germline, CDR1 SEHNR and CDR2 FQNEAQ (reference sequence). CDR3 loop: CASSPPAVYNEKLFF. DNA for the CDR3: TGTGCCAGCAGCCCTCCCGCAGTTTATAATGAAAAACTGTTTTTT. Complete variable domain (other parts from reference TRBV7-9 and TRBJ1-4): DTGVSQNPRHKITKRGQNVTFRCDPISEHNRLYWYRQTLGQGPEFLTYFQNEAQLEKSRLLSDRFSAERPKGSFSTLEIQRTEQGDSAMYLCASSPPAVYNEKLFFGSGTQLSVL.

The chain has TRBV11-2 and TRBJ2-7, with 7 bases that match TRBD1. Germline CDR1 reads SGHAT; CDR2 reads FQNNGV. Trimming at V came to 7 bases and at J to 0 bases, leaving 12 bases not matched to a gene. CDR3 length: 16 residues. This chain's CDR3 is CASTRSGTDYSYEQYF. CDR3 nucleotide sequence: TGTGCCAGCACCCGCTCCGGGACAGACTACTCCTACGAGCAGTACTTC. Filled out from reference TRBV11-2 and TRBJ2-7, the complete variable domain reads EAGVAQSPRYKIIEKRQSVAFWCNPISGHATLYWYQQILGQGPKLLIQFQNNGVVDDSQLPKDRFSAERLKGVDSTLKIQPAKLEDSAVYLCASTRSGTDYSYEQYFGPGTRLTVT.

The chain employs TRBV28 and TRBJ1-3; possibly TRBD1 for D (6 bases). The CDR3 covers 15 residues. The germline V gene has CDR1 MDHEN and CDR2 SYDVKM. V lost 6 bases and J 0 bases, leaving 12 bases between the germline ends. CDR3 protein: CASSPVRGSGNTIYF. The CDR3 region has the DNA TGTGCCAGCAGCCCCGTCAGGGGCTCTGGAAACACCATATATTTT.

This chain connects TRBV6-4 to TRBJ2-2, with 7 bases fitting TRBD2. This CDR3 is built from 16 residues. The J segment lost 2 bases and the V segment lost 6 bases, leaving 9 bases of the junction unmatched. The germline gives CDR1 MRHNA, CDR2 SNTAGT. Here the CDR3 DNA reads TGTGCCAGCAGCGCACGGACTAGTTATAACACCGGGGAGCTGTTTTTT. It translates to CASSARTSYNTGELFF.

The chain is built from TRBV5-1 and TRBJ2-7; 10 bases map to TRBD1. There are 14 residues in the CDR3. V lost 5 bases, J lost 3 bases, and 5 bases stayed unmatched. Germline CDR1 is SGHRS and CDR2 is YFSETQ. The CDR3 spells CASSGQGGYYEQYF. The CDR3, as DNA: TGCGCCAGCAGTGGACAGGGGGGTTACTACGAGCAGTACTTC.

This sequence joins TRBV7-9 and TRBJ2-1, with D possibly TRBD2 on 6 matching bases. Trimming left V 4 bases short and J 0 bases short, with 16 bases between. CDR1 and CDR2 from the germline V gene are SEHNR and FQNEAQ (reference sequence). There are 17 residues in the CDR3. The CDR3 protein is CASSSRLGLSSYNEQFF. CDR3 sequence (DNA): TGTGCCAGCAGCTCCCGACTAGGCCTTAGCTCCTACAATGAGCAGTTCTTC.

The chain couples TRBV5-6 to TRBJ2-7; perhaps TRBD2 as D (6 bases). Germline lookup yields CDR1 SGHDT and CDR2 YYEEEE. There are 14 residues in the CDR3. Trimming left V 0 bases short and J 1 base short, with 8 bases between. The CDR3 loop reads CASSLVAVSYEQYF. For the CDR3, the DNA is TGTGCCAGCAGCTTGGTAGCGGTTTCCTACGAGCAGTACTTC.

This CDR3 is CASSLAGRAGELFF. CDR3 in DNA: TGTGCCAGCAGCTTAGCCGGGAGGGCCGGGGAGCTGTTTTTT. The rearrangement links TRBV7-2 to TRBJ2-2, with 8 bases lining up with TRBD2. This CDR3 comprises 14 residues. V shed 0 bases, J shed 6 bases, and the junction held 0 bases outside the gene matches. In germline, CDR1 is SGHTA, CDR2 FQGNSA.

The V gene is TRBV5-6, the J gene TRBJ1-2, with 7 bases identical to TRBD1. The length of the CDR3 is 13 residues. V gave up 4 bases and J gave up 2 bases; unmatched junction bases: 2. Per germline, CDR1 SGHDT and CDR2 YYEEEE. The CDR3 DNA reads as TGTGCCAGCAGCCGGGACAGAAACTATGGCTACACCTTC. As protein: CASSRDRNYGYTF.

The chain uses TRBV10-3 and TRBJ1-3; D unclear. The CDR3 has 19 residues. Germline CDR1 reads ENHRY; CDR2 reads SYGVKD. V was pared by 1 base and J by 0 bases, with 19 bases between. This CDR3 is CAISELFFGGPSSGNTIYF. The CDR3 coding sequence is TGTGCCATCAGTGAGTTGTTTTTCGGCGGCCCGAGCTCTGGAAACACCATATATTTT.

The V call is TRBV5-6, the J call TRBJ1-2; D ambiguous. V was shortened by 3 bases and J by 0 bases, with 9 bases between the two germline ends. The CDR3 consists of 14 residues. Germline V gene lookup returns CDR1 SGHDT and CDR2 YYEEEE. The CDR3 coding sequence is TGTGCCAGCAGCTCCGGGTTCTCTAACTATGGCTACACCTTC. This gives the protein CASSSGFSNYGYTF.

CDR3 in amino acids: CASSFSGNTIYF. In DNA form, the CDR3 reads TGTGCCAGCTCGTTCTCTGGAAACACCATATATTTT. The chain has TRBV11-3 and TRBJ1-3; no clear D. This CDR3 is built from 12 residues. Germline V gives CDR1 SGHNT, CDR2 YENEEA. Trimming shortened V by 8 bases and J by 0 bases, and 5 bases separated the two germline ends.

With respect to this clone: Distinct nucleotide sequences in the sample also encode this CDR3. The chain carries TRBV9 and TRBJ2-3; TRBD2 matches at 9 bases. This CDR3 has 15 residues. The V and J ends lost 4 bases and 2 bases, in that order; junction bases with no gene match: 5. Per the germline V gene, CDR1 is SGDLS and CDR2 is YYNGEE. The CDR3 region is CASSFRLADTDTQYF. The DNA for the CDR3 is TGTGCCAGCAGCTTCAGACTAGCGGACACAGATACGCAGTATTTT.

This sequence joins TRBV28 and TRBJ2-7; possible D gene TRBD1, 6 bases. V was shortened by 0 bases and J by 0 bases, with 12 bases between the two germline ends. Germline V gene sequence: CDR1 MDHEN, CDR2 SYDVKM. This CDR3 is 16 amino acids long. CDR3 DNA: TGTGCCAGCAGTTTATGGACAGGTGGACCCTCCTACGAGCAGTACTTC. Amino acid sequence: CASSLWTGGPSYEQYF.

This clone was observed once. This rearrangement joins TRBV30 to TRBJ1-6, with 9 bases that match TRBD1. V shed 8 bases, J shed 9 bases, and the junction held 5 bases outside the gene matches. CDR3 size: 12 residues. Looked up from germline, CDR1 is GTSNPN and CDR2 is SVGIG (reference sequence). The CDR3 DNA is TGTGCCGTAGACAGGGGGAGTTCACCCCTCCACTTT. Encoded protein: CAVDRGSSPLHF.